The entry below describes one TCR beta chain. Which antigen it targets is not known. No base quality information exists; no much larger clone differs at one position. Interpreted using the paper, the time point label stands for: baseline, week 1 (first vaccination visit). The sample's treatment or condition label, decoded: pre-vaccination baseline after standard-of-care therapy. Newly diagnosed WHO grade 3 or 4 IDH1-mutant astrocytomas showing loss of nuclear ATRX were present in the donors. The samples were drawn from NOA16, a multicentre, single-arm, open-label phase I trial in Germany that tested a mutant IDH1 peptide vaccine in humans for the first time. Blood drawn at visit V03 was used as the baseline sample for immunogenicity testing. The DNeasy Blood and Tissue Kit was used to extract genomic DNA from EDTA blood for TCRB sequencing. V is clipped by 5 bases and J by 2 bases, and the sequence between their germline boundaries is 6 bases long. There are 11 amino acids in the CDR3, from cysteine to phenylalanine inclusive. The sequence is cut down to CDR3 DNA, 33 bases in frame from base 1. Sequences SQVTM (CDR1) and ANQGSEA (CDR2) are obtained from the germline V gene.

This sample was taken from a study of a mutant IDH1 vaccine in newly diagnosed glioma (dated by TCRdb to about 2021). Broadly, across the study: Of the 32 patients who were treated, about 62% were male and 37.5% were female, and the mean age was approximately 40 years. Prior to enrollment, patients had been given standard therapy consisting of radiotherapy alone, temozolomide alone, or radiochemotherapy with temozolomide, with the combination given to most patients. For exploratory analyses, about 25 treated patients had longitudinal TCRB deep sequencing done wherever samples were available. Peripheral blood samples were drawn at six visits, namely V03 (baseline), V05, V07, V10, V12 and V13.

The library was produced with the immunoSEQ multiplex PCR assay. Following the manufacturer's protocol, the hsTCRB Kit was used to amplify rearranged TCR beta chain sequences. An Illumina MiSeq was used to sequence the TCRB libraries. The paper's processing steps were these. Demultiplexing, trimming and gene mapping were performed with the kit vendor's proprietary platform. The source is immuneACCESS, and TCRdb retained only in-frame sequences with V and J called. Part of the clones is not carried over; for the studies checked, unresolved V genes explain less than half of this, and the remainder is unexplained. V and J calls and clone size are those listed in that table; D and trimming were worked out from the DNA. Counted in this sample were 75,000 to 100,000 clones; approximately 80% of them appeared once. The ten largest clonotypes hold 4.5% to 5.5% of the sample. Here is what the overall study found, with its caveats: Changes in the top peripheral T cell clonotypes picked up by TCRB sequencing did not appear to be linked to pseudoprogression. Vaccine-induced immune responses across multiple MHC alleles were detected in 93.3% of patients. The authors stated that sample limitations prevented analyses of patient blood samples from being reproduced. Selection of PBMC samples for TCRB deep sequencing was based on availability.

The sequence was obtained from a man aged 40-49 years with glioma. Some clones in this sample may be carry-over from other donors' samples. Sample: PBMCs, taken from a glioma patient treated with radiotherapy, temozolomide or both. The chain is assembled from TRBV29-1 and TRBJ1-2; the D gene identity is not certain. The DNA sequence is as follows: TGCAGCGTTCTGGAAAACTATGGCTACACCTTC. Translated, it gives CSVLENYGYTF.